Listed below are T cell receptor beta chains from one sample, sequenced in a study of regulatory T cells in long-lasting Graves disease. One entry per CDR3 protein results from TCRdb running MiXCR on the multiplex PCR reads. The sample shows approximately 690,000 distinct CDR3 sequences, about 30% of them seen only once. The material sequenced was peripheral blood mononuclear cells (PBMCs), taken when the disease was refractory, from a patient treated with antithyroid drugs. The receptors originated from a female donor with Graves disease. The CDR3 runs from the conserved cysteine through the conserved F or W. D genes are given only for firm matches. A clone size is listed for some rows: how often the clone was seen (once, few, many), or a class if it is expanded.

V gene: TRBV28
D gene: TRBD1
clone size: many
J gene: TRBJ1-2
CDR3 protein: CASTDRVNYGYTF
CDR3 DNA: TGTGCCAGCACCGACAGGGTAAACTATGGCTACACCTTC

V gene: TRBV6-2/TRBV6-3
D gene: TRBD1
clone size: NA
J gene: TRBJ2-4
CDR3 protein: CASSSGTGGRNGMYF
CDR3 DNA: TGTGCCAGCAGCTCCGGGACAGGGGGCAGGAACGGGATGTACTTC

V gene: TRBV28
D gene: NA
clone size: many
J gene: TRBJ1-1
CDR3 protein: CASRSIRTEAFF
CDR3 DNA: TGTGCCAGCAGATCGATAAGGACTGAAGCTTTCTTT

V gene: TRBV6-1
D gene: TRBD1
clone size: NA
J gene: TRBJ1-1
CDR3 protein: CASRLSGGRAEAFF
CDR3 DNA: TGTGCCAGCAGACTATCAGGGGGCCGCGCTGAAGCTTTCTTT

V gene: TRBV18
D gene: NA
clone size: few
J gene: TRBJ2-7
CDR3 protein: CASSPARASSYEQYF
CDR3 DNA: TGTGCCAGCTCACCAGCCAGGGCGAGCTCCTACGAGCAGTACTTC

V gene: TRBV19
D gene: NA
clone size: NA
J gene: TRBJ1-2
CDR3 protein: CASSIQGGRDYGYTF
CDR3 DNA: TGTGCCAGTAGTATTCAGGGCGGAAGGGACTATGGCTACACCTTC

V gene: TRBV5-1
D gene: NA
clone size: few
J gene: TRBJ2-2
CDR3 protein: CASSLYGPYTGELFF
CDR3 DNA: TGCGCCAGCAGCTTGTACGGGCCGTACACCGGGGAGCTGTTTTTT

V gene: TRBV29-1
D gene: NA
clone size: NA
J gene: TRBJ2-7
CDR3 protein: CSATGTAGYEQYF
CDR3 DNA: TGCAGCGCTACCGGGACTGCCGGCTACGAGCAGTACTTC

V gene: TRBV28
D gene: NA
clone size: NA
J gene: TRBJ1-5
CDR3 protein: CASSGARRVSGQPQHF
CDR3 DNA: TGTGCCAGCAGTGGGGCCCGCAGGGTTTCTGGTCAGCCCCAGCATTTT

V gene: TRBV29-1
D gene: TRBD1
clone size: NA
J gene: TRBJ1-2
CDR3 protein: CSVSGTAGEIYTF
CDR3 DNA: TGCAGCGTCTCCGGGACAGCGGGGGAAATCTACACCTTC

V gene: TRBV6-1
D gene: TRBD2
clone size: many
J gene: TRBJ2-7
CDR3 protein: CASSPLTSGYEQYF
CDR3 DNA: TGTGCCAGCAGCCCCCTGACTAGCGGCTACGAGCAGTACTTC

V gene: TRBV20-1
D gene: TRBD2
clone size: many
J gene: TRBJ2-5
CDR3 protein: CSAAIGTSGEETQYF
CDR3 DNA: TGCAGTGCGGCCATTGGGACTAGCGGAGAAGAGACCCAGTACTTC

V gene: TRBV27
D gene: TRBD2
clone size: NA
J gene: TRBJ2-1
CDR3 protein: CASSLSSGSYNEQFF
CDR3 DNA: TGTGCCAGCAGTTTATCTAGCGGGTCCTACAATGAGCAGTTCTTC

V gene: TRBV6-2/TRBV6-3
D gene: NA
clone size: NA
J gene: TRBJ2-5
CDR3 protein: CASSELLALETQYF
CDR3 DNA: TGTGCCAGCAGTGAGCTACTAGCTTTGGAGACCCAGTACTTC

V gene: TRBV4-2
D gene: NA
clone size: NA
J gene: TRBJ1-2
CDR3 protein: CASRARAPEGYTF
CDR3 DNA: TGTGCCAGCAGGGCACGAGCCCCGGAGGGCTACACCTTC

V gene: TRBV28
D gene: TRBD1
clone size: many
J gene: TRBJ2-4
CDR3 protein: CASSLTGDLAKNIQYF
CDR3 DNA: TGTGCCAGCAGCCTGACAGGGGACTTAGCCAAAAACATTCAGTACTTC